One and the same sample provided the 19 T cell receptor beta chains below, sequenced in a study of blood T cell repertoires in COVID-19. TCRdb's copy holds only in-frame clones and misses some; the assay was immunoSEQ multiplex PCR. There are nearly 35,000 clones in the sample; over 75% occur only once, and 35% to 50% lies in the top ten. Material for sequencing was peripheral blood. The receptors derive from a human donor in a cohort sampled during active COVID-19.

The V call is TRBV5-4, the J call TRBJ2-7; 8 bases match TRBD2. Germline assignment: CDR1 SGHNT and CDR2 YYREEE (reference sequence). The length of the CDR3 is 15 residues. J was trimmed by 6 bases and V by 4 bases; bases with no gene match: 12. The DNA for the CDR3 is TGTGCCAGCAGCCTACCGGGCGGGGGGCTTCGCGAGCAGTACTTC. It encodes CASSLPGGGLREQYF.

The chain combines TRBV12-3 or TRBV12-4 with TRBJ2-5; a possible D gene is TRBD2 (6 bases). Trimming stripped 4 bases from V and 2 bases from J, with 8 bases between. CDR3 length: 13 amino acids. The CDR3 DNA reads as TGTGCCAGCAGTTCCGGGACTCAAGAGACCCAGTACTTC. Its protein product is CASSSGTQETQYF.

This clone was picked up one time. The chain joins TRBV11-2 to TRBJ2-7; 8 bases match TRBD2. The CDR3 consists of 14 residues. Germline assignment: CDR1 SGHAT and CDR2 FQNNGV. Trimming took 0 bases from V and 5 from J; bases not matched to a gene: 3. The CDR3 sequence: CASSLDGGAHEQYF. As DNA, the CDR3 is TGTGCCAGCAGCTTAGACGGGGGGGCCCACGAGCAGTACTTC.

V gene TRBV5-4 combines with J gene TRBJ2-3, with D hard to call. Germline CDR1 SGHNT, CDR2 YYREEE (reference sequence). The V end was cut by 0 bases, the J end by 8 bases, with 13 bases between. CDR3 length: 14 amino acids. CDR3 sequence: CASSLGHLLGTQYF. In nucleotides, the CDR3 is TGTGCCAGCAGCTTGGGACACCTTCTCGGTACGCAGTATTTT.

The chain carries TRBV7-9 and TRBJ2-1; the match to TRBD1 covers 8 bases. V was pared by 7 bases and J by 13 bases, with 15 bases of the junction left unmatched. CDR1 is SEHNR, CDR2 FQNEAQ, per germline (reference sequence). The CDR3 is 14 residues long. CDR3 DNA sequence: TGTGCCAGCACAAATAGGGCCGAGGACAGGGTACAGTTCTTC. Its translation: CASTNRAEDRVQFF. Together with reference TRBV7-9 and TRBJ2-1, the CDR3 gives the full variable domain: DTGVSQNPRHKITKRGQNVTFRCDPISEHNRLYWYRQTLGQGPEFLTYFQNEAQLEKSRLLSDRFSAERPKGSFSTLEIQRTEQGDSAMYLCASTNRAEDRVQFFGPGTRLTVL.

The chain joins TRBV11-2 to TRBJ1-4; perhaps TRBD1 as D (5 bases). The CDR3 extends over 14 amino acids. V lost 5 bases to trimming and J lost 8 bases, with 15 bases between them. From germline, CDR1 is SGHAT and CDR2 FQNNGV. In DNA, the CDR3 is TGTGCCAGCAGCCGGACATCTTCTGGAGAAAAACTGTTTTTT. It specifies CASSRTSSGEKLFF.

This chain links TRBV18 with TRBJ2-1, with TRBD2 matching 8 bases. The germline V gene encodes CDR1 KGHSH and CDR2 LQKENI. V lost 2 bases to trimming and J lost 5 bases; unmatched junction nucleotides: 8. The CDR3 consists of 16 residues. As DNA, the CDR3 is TGTGCCAGCTCACCAGGCCGGGGGGGCCACGACAATGAGCAGTTCTTC. Residues: CASSPGRGGHDNEQFF.

The chain carries TRBV29-1 and TRBJ2-3, with D possibly being TRBD2 (6 bases). V lost 5 bases, J lost 3 bases, and 21 bases lay in between. The CDR3 length is 16 residues. Germline CDR1 and CDR2: SQVTM and ANQGSEA. The CDR3 DNA reads as TGCAGCGTTCGAGTAAATGCGGGACGCGAAACAGATACGCAGTATTTT. The encoded protein is CSVRVNAGRETDTQYF.

The chain recombines TRBV5-6 with TRBJ2-3; D unresolved. The germline V gene has CDR1 SGHDT and CDR2 YYEEEE. V was pared by 0 bases and J by 4 bases, with 3 bases between. There are 12 residues in the CDR3. CDR3 loop: CASSLAADTQYF. CDR3 nucleotides: TGTGCCAGCAGCTTGGCTGCAGATACGCAGTATTTT.

The chain recombines TRBV5-1 with TRBJ2-1; D is uncertain. Germline CDR1 reads SGHRS; CDR2 reads YFSETQ. Trimming took off 4 bases at V and 5 bases at J, with 16 bases between the two ends. The length of the CDR3 is 15 residues. The CDR3 loop is CASSPTNWADNEQFF. In DNA, the CDR3 is TGCGCCAGCAGCCCGACGAATTGGGCAGACAATGAGCAGTTCTTC.

The chain links TRBV10-1 to TRBJ1-1; 7 bases match TRBD1. The CDR3 extends over 15 amino acids. Germline assignment: CDR1 WNHNN and CDR2 SYGVQD (reference sequence). The V segment lost 0 bases and the J segment 4 bases; nucleotides outside the gene matches: 5. In nucleotides, the CDR3 is TGCGCCAGCAGTGAGTCGAAAGCAGGGGGCACTGAAGCTTTCTTT. Its translation is CASSESKAGGTEAFF.

The chain links TRBV19 to TRBJ1-4; possibly TRBD1 for D (5 bases). V was pared by 7 bases and J by 5 bases, with 14 bases between. The CDR3 consists of 14 residues. Germline CDR1 and CDR2: LNHDA and SQIVND (reference sequence). As DNA, the CDR3 is TGTGCCAGTATGGAGACAGTAAACAATGAAAAACTGTTTTTT. Protein: CASMETVNNEKLFF.

The chain uses TRBV29-1 and TRBJ1-5; weak D call: TRBD1 (6 bases). Trimming took 4 bases from V and 6 from J, leaving 10 bases between them. This CDR3 comprises 12 residues. Per the germline V gene, CDR1 is SQVTM and CDR2 is ANQGSEA. CDR3 in DNA: TGCAGCGTTGGGGGGGGCCGTCAGCCCCAGCATTTT. The encoded protein is CSVGGGRQPQHF.

This clone came up a few times. This chain uses TRBV28 with TRBJ1-6; D is uncertain. The V gene's germline CDR1 is MDHEN and CDR2 SYDVKM. The CDR3 extends over 14 amino acids. The V end was cut by 4 bases, the J end by 11 bases, with 15 bases between. CDR3 in amino acids: CASSWTGLGTPLHF. In DNA form, the CDR3 reads TGTGCCAGCAGTTGGACTGGACTGGGGACACCCCTCCACTTT.

This sequence joins TRBV28 and TRBJ2-3, with 11 bases fitting TRBD1. With 6 bases clipped from V and 4 bases from J, the junction kept 9 bases outside the gene matches. The CDR3 extends over 16 amino acids. The germline V gene encodes CDR1 MDHEN and CDR2 SYDVKM. CDR3: CASSYRTGGFADTQYF. The CDR3, as DNA: TGTGCCAGCAGCTATCGGACAGGGGGCTTCGCAGATACGCAGTATTTT.

V is TRBV29-1 and J is TRBJ2-2; 10 bases map to TRBD2. The CDR3 has 17 residues. With V trimmed by 1 base and J by 4 bases, 9 bases remained unmatched. The germline V gene encodes CDR1 SQVTM and CDR2 ANQGSEA. CDR3 sequence (DNA): TGCAGCGTTGAAGCTCGTACTAGCGGGAAGGTCACCGGGGAGCTGTTTTTT. It specifies CSVEARTSGKVTGELFF.

The V and J genes are TRBV14 and TRBJ1-1; 11 nucleotides line up with TRBD1. The germline CDR1 and CDR2 sequences are SGHDN and FVKESK. The CDR3 is 17 amino acids. The J segment lost 3 bases and the V segment lost 0 bases, leaving 6 bases of the junction unmatched. CDR3 region: CASSQDTGQGAYTEAFF. The DNA for the CDR3 is TGTGCCAGCAGCCAAGATACAGGACAGGGGGCGTACACTGAAGCTTTCTTT.

On this clone itself: A junction end diverges from the germline sequence, so it may reflect a read error. The chain carries TRBV18 and TRBJ2-1; 10 bases agree with TRBD1. The CDR3 totals 15 residues. CDR1 is KGHSH and CDR2 is LQKENI in the germline V gene. CDR3 nucleotide sequence: TGTGCCAGCGCACCACGACAGGGGGCTAGGGATGAGCAGTTCTTC. It encodes CASAPRQGARDEQFF.

This chain links TRBV18 with TRBJ2-7, with D maybe TRBD2 (6 bases). V lost 2 bases to trimming and J lost 2 bases, with 19 bases between them. The CDR3 spans 17 residues. CDR1 is KGHSH and CDR2 is LQKENI in the germline V gene. For the CDR3, the DNA is TGTGCCAGCTCACCAAATGCGTTGCGGACGGGGGCCTACGAGCAGTACTTC. Its protein is CASSPNALRTGAYEQYF.